A selection of T cell receptor beta chains follows, all from one sample in a study of human T cells and chemical hapten exposure. MiXCR was run by TCRdb on the RACE reads, yielding one entry per CDR3 protein. The sample holds tens of thousands of distinct CDR3 sequences; 6.5% to 9% are singletons and the top ten take approximately 10%. Sequenced sample: whole blood. These receptors were obtained from a human donor in good health. Some clones in this sample may be carry-over from other donors' samples. CDR3s include the opening cysteine and the closing phenylalanine or tryptophan. The order of the fields is J gene, D gene, clone size, V gene, CDR3 protein, CDR3 DNA. A D gene is named only where the DNA matches it firmly. A clone size is listed for some rows: how often the clone was seen (once, few, many), or a class if it is expanded.

j_call: TRBJ1-5; d_call: -; clone_size: many; v_call: TRBV6-5; cdr3_aa: CASSAGHNSNQPQHF; cdr3_nt: TGTGCCAGCAGCGCGGGACACAATAGCAATCAGCCCCAGCATTTT
j_call: TRBJ1-2; d_call: TRBD1; clone_size: many; v_call: TRBV7-9; cdr3_aa: CASSLEGDRAPIGYTF; cdr3_nt: TGTGCCAGCAGCTTAGAGGGGGACAGGGCCCCCATTGGCTACACCTTC
j_call: TRBJ2-3; d_call: TRBD2; clone_size: -; v_call: TRBV7-2; cdr3_aa: CASSLAAGGTDTQYF; cdr3_nt: TGTGCCAGCAGCTTAGCGGCGGGAGGGACAGATACGCAGTATTTT
j_call: TRBJ2-6; d_call: -; clone_size: many; v_call: TRBV5-1; cdr3_aa: CASSLTATSDSGANVLTF; cdr3_nt: TGCGCCAGCAGCTTGACCGCTACCTCCGATTCTGGGGCCAACGTCCTGACTTTC
j_call: TRBJ1-5; d_call: -; clone_size: many; v_call: TRBV7-2; cdr3_aa: CASSLEWGKSNQPQHF; cdr3_nt: TGTGCCAGCAGCTTAGAGTGGGGGAAAAGCAATCAGCCCCAGCATTTT
j_call: TRBJ1-2; d_call: -; clone_size: few; v_call: TRBV20-1; cdr3_aa: CSARVQSSVYTF; cdr3_nt: TGCAGTGCTAGAGTACAGAGCAGTGTCTACACCTTC
j_call: TRBJ1-6; d_call: -; clone_size: -; v_call: TRBV2; cdr3_aa: CASRIGTRNSPLHF; cdr3_nt: TGTGCCAGCAGAATCGGGACACGGAATTCACCCCTCCACTTT
j_call: TRBJ1-1; d_call: -; clone_size: many; v_call: TRBV18; cdr3_aa: CASSKDRNTEAFF; cdr3_nt: TGTGCCAGCTCTAAGGACAGAAACACTGAAGCTTTCTTT
j_call: TRBJ1-2; d_call: -; clone_size: few; v_call: TRBV15; cdr3_aa: CATSRDLGLVYGYTF; cdr3_nt: TGTGCCACCAGCAGAGATCTAGGCCTAGTCTATGGCTACACCTTC
j_call: TRBJ2-4; d_call: -; clone_size: many; v_call: TRBV11-2; cdr3_aa: CASSLLKARGNIQYF; cdr3_nt: TGTGCCAGCAGCTTACTGAAGGCGCGGGGAAACATTCAGTACTTC
j_call: TRBJ2-3; d_call: TRBD2; clone_size: many; v_call: TRBV7-2; cdr3_aa: CASSKLAGGPGDTQYF; cdr3_nt: TGTGCCAGCAGCAAACTAGCGGGGGGGCCCGGAGATACGCAGTATTTT
j_call: TRBJ1-2; d_call: -; clone_size: -; v_call: TRBV19; cdr3_aa: CASIPRGGGDYGYTF; cdr3_nt: TGTGCCAGTATTCCCCGGGGAGGCGGTGACTATGGCTACACCTTC
j_call: TRBJ2-5; d_call: TRBD2; clone_size: -; v_call: TRBV5-1; cdr3_aa: CASSLEPAGGGETQYF; cdr3_nt: TGCGCCAGCAGCTTGGAACCAGCGGGAGGAGGAGAGACCCAGTACTTC
j_call: TRBJ1-1; d_call: -; clone_size: few; v_call: TRBV6-2/TRBV6-3; cdr3_aa: CASSYAVTMNTEAFF; cdr3_nt: TGTGCCAGCAGTTACGCGGTTACTATGAACACTGAAGCTTTCTTT
j_call: TRBJ1-2; d_call: -; clone_size: many; v_call: TRBV12-3/TRBV12-4; cdr3_aa: CASRKGGGAGYTF; cdr3_nt: TGTGCCAGCAGGAAGGGTGGTGGGGCTGGCTACACCTTC
j_call: TRBJ2-3; d_call: -; clone_size: many; v_call: TRBV28; cdr3_aa: CASKTDRVVTDTQYF; cdr3_nt: TGTGCCAGCAAGACTGACCGAGTGGTCACAGATACGCAGTATTTT
j_call: TRBJ2-1; d_call: TRBD2; clone_size: few; v_call: TRBV12-3/TRBV12-4; cdr3_aa: CASSLPRGGYSYNEQFF; cdr3_nt: TGTGCCAGCAGTTTACCCCGGGGGGGTTACTCCTACAATGAGCAGTTCTTC
j_call: TRBJ2-1; d_call: -; clone_size: many; v_call: TRBV27; cdr3_aa: CASSLFATPYNEQFF; cdr3_nt: TGTGCCAGCAGTTTATTTGCGACGCCTTACAATGAGCAGTTCTTC
j_call: TRBJ1-5; d_call: -; clone_size: -; v_call: TRBV7-9; cdr3_aa: CASSRFPESNQPQHF; cdr3_nt: TGTGCCAGCAGCCGTTTTCCAGAAAGCAATCAGCCCCAGCATTTT
j_call: TRBJ2-1; d_call: -; clone_size: many; v_call: TRBV24-1; cdr3_aa: CATSDGGYNEQFF; cdr3_nt: TGTGCCACCAGTGATGGGGGCTACAATGAGCAGTTCTTC
j_call: TRBJ2-7; d_call: TRBD2; clone_size: many; v_call: TRBV7-2; cdr3_aa: CASSFGGGSYEQYF; cdr3_nt: TGTGCCAGCAGCTTCGGCGGGGGATCCTACGAGCAGTACTTC
j_call: TRBJ1-2; d_call: -; clone_size: few; v_call: TRBV3-1; cdr3_aa: CASSQGDLAYGYTF; cdr3_nt: TGTGCCAGCAGCCAAGGAGACCTTGCCTATGGCTACACCTTC
j_call: TRBJ1-1; d_call: TRBD1; clone_size: -; v_call: TRBV6-5; cdr3_aa: CASNRDRGTEAFF; cdr3_nt: TGTGCCAGCAATCGGGACAGGGGGACTGAAGCTTTCTTT
j_call: TRBJ2-1; d_call: TRBD2; clone_size: many; v_call: TRBV7-2; cdr3_aa: CASSLAISGRFPEQFF; cdr3_nt: TGTGCCAGCAGCTTAGCGATCAGCGGGAGGTTCCCTGAGCAGTTCTTC
j_call: TRBJ1-1; d_call: TRBD1; clone_size: many; v_call: TRBV6-5; cdr3_aa: CASSTGQMNTEAFF; cdr3_nt: TGTGCCAGCAGTACGGGACAGATGAACACTGAAGCTTTCTTT
j_call: TRBJ1-2; d_call: -; clone_size: -; v_call: TRBV6-5; cdr3_aa: CASSLDGRRTF; cdr3_nt: TGTGCCAGCAGTTTGGACGGCCGGCGGACCTTC
j_call: TRBJ1-3; d_call: -; clone_size: -; v_call: TRBV12-3/TRBV12-4; cdr3_aa: CASSPTADSSGNTIYF; cdr3_nt: TGTGCCAGCAGTCCTACGGCTGACAGCTCTGGAAACACCATATATTTT
j_call: TRBJ1-6; d_call: -; clone_size: many; v_call: TRBV5-8; cdr3_aa: CASSLFRGNNSPLHF; cdr3_nt: TGTGCCAGCAGCTTGTTTAGAGGGAATAATTCACCCCTCCACTTT
j_call: TRBJ1-5; d_call: -; clone_size: many; v_call: TRBV6-2/TRBV6-3; cdr3_aa: CASSYGTENQPQHF; cdr3_nt: TGTGCCAGCAGTTACGGAACTGAGAATCAGCCCCAGCATTTT